This T cell receptor (beta chain) was recovered during a study of CD8 T cells in Susac syndrome. General study results and limits: The study's TCR sequencing and HLA analysis covered a relatively small number of individuals, and the study acknowledged this.

There are 15 residues in the CDR3. The germline CDR1 and CDR2 sequences are MGHRA and YSYEKL. V lost 2 bases, J lost 0 bases, and 10 bases lay in between. Turning to this clonotype: What it binds is not known.

Random-hexamer reverse transcription was applied to about 0.45 to 1 ug RNA. The authors amplified TCR beta CDR3 across 54 Vbeta and 13 Jbeta using immunoSEQ multiplex PCR. TCRdb reanalysed the immunoSEQ multiplex PCR reads using MiXCR and keeps one entry per CDR3 protein. The table lists some 120,000 distinct CDR3 sequences, nearly 95% of them singletons, with around 0.12% in the top ten. Blood CD8+ and CD4+ T cells underwent high-throughput TCR beta sequencing. The controls were healthy donors who were matched for age and sex. The sequenced sample was CD4+ T cells from PBMCs. The genes are TRBV4-1 and TRBJ2-5; D gene uncertain. The sequence came from a human donor in good health. The CDR3 DNA is TGCGCCAGCAGCCAATCGCGTCTAGACCAAGAGACCCAGTACTTC. Its translation is CASSQSRLDQETQYF.